The source of this T cell receptor beta chain is a study of blood T cell repertoires in COVID-19 (dated by TCRdb to the early 2020s). Background on the whole study: Samples covering the acute and convalescent phases of COVID-19 were provided by collaborators in the United States, Italy and Spain. The dataset comprised deeply sampled blood TCRbeta repertoires from subjects exposed to, actively infected with, or recovered from COVID-19. Where available, HLA class I and class II types were taken from metadata supplied by the sample provider and were not determined by assay-based typing. A de-identified subject ID, COVID-19 status, age in years and sex were almost always included in the sample metadata. The repertoires were made available in a free public database intended to serve as a resource for research on the immune response to SARS-CoV-2. The samples were drawn from the first 160 participants of the ongoing ImmuneRACE study and from some 1,300 subjects provided by 6 global collaborators. The material from the prospective study consisted of cDNA or gDNA derived from T cells, B-cell-depleted T cells, or PBMCs.

V is shortened by 0 bases, J by 5 bases, and the region joining them spans 13 bases. Based on the germline V gene, the CDR1 and CDR2 sequences are LGHNA and YNFKEQ. The CDR3 spans 15 residues, from the cysteine through the phenylalanine. Only CDR3 DNA is held: 45 bases, read in frame from base 1. TCRbeta CDR3 regions were amplified from genomic DNA using the immunoSEQ Assay, a bias-controlled multiplex PCR. In the original analysis: The number of nucleated cells in each sample was estimated from the amplification of reference gene primers within the assay. To quantify the absolute abundance of each unique TCRbeta CDR3 rearrangement, sequence reads were collapsed and filtered. For each sample, productive Simpson clonality was calculated as the square root of Simpson's diversity index over productive rearrangements. The immuneACCESS repertoire file appears here via TCRdb, limited to in-frame rearrangements. These files lack a portion of the clones; in checked studies, under half of the deficit traces to unresolved V genes, and the cause of the others is not known. That table is the source of V, J and clone size, and D and trimming were worked out from the DNA. For this sample the table gives 200,000 or so clones, of which around nine tenths were detected only once. The top ten constitute about 0.8% of the sample.

At one collaborating source in Seattle, patients were enrolled during active infection and were followed longitudinally through the course of disease. The collaborating institutions used their own protocols to collect whole blood in K2EDTA tubes. For TCRbeta analysis, collaborators shipped samples in one of three forms: frozen whole blood, isolated PBMCs, or DNA extracted from either of those sample types. The full study reports these points: The amount of clinical and demographic metadata varied by source and participant and was provided uncurated.

In regard to this clone: Its antigen is unknown. No base qualities exist here, and no much larger clone lies one base off it.

Material: peripheral blood. This TCR was sampled from a man aged 60 to 75 with COVID-19, enrolled during active disease. The chain links TRBV4-2 with TRBJ1-1; 5 matching bases give a weak D call of TRBD1. The CDR3 protein: CASSQEPGGWTEAFF. The nucleotide sequence is TGTGCCAGCAGCCAAGAGCCCGGGGGATGGACTGAAGCTTTCTTT.